The entry below describes one T cell receptor beta chain. Its antigen is currently unknown. A junction end diverges from the germline sequence, so it may reflect a read error. This entry is derived from a study of esophageal squamous cell carcinoma under preoperative chemotherapy. Overall study findings and caveats: Chemotherapy was followed by significantly higher TCR diversity in peripheral T cells only, not tumor-infiltrating lymphocytes. After treatment, tumor-infiltrating lymphocytes apparently came partly from blood T cells.

Indicated time point: before preoperative PTX-NDP chemotherapy. Paclitaxel-nedaplatin chemotherapy was given to patients ahead of their surgery. Using its own MiXCR run on the PCR reads, TCRdb lists one record per CDR3 protein. Of some 6,600 distinct CDR3 sequences listed, around 33% are singletons. Germline loops: CDR1 MNHNS, CDR2 SASEGT. The CDR3 extends over 17 amino acids. This rearrangement joins TRBV6-1 to TRBJ2-5; D possibly matches TRBD1 or TRBD2 (6 bases each). This receptor was obtained from a human donor with esophageal squamous cell carcinoma. The donor label of this sample is uncertain. Collection took place from a patient given preoperative chemotherapy. In DNA, the CDR3 is TGTGCCAGGAGTGAAGCCCTAGGGGGAGGCGCCTACAATGAGCAGTACTTC. Protein: CARSEALGGGAYNEQYF.